This T cell receptor (beta chain) comes out of a study of human T cells and chemical hapten exposure. The study used a library that attached unique molecular identifiers to individual cDNA molecules. TCRdb independently ran MiXCR on the RACE reads; one entry per CDR3 protein. There are roughly 380,000 distinct CDR3 sequences in the sample; approximately 5.1% occur only once, and roughly 2.4% lies in the top ten. The CDR3 loop spans 17 amino acids. V dropped 1 base and J dropped 4; count of bases not matched to a gene: 12. Germline CDR1 and CDR2: DFQATT and SNEGSKA (reference sequence). Time point given: patch test 1, 2 weeks after DPC sensitization. Stated treatment: therapeutic diphenylcyclopropenone sensitization with weekly scalp DPC. Prior to application of each patch test, blood was drawn. Researchers extracted total RNA from unfractionated whole blood.

The specimen comprised whole blood, sampled in connection with sensitization to the hapten diphenylcyclopropenone (DPC). This sequence joins TRBV20-1 and TRBJ1-1; TRBD1 aligns across 10 bases. The clonotype originates from a woman aged 50 to 65 with alopecia areata. Some clones in this sample may be carry-over from other donors' samples. The CDR3 nucleotides are TGCAGTGCTAGAGGGGTGACAGGGGGCACAGGGATCACTGAAGCTTTCTTT. This sequence encodes CSARGVTGGTGITEAFF.